The next 6 T cell receptor beta chains were all read from a single sample in a study of blood T cell repertoires in COVID-19. Clones were read by immunoSEQ multiplex PCR, and TCRdb kept only the in-frame ones, dropping some. The sample consists of 160,000 or so clones, approximately 80% of them appearing once. The sequencing sample was made of PBMCs or T cells enriched from blood (not recorded which). These receptors all stem from a woman aged 55-69 years who had recovered from COVID-19.

This clone is a singleton in its sample. The chain carries TRBV15 and TRBJ2-2; D possibly corresponds to TRBD1 (5 bases). The CDR3 runs 15 residues. The V end was cut by 1 base, the J end by 1 base, with 7 bases between. The germline V gene encodes CDR1 LNHNV and CDR2 YYDKDF (reference sequence). In nucleotides, the CDR3 is TGTGCCACCAGCAGAGGGGGCGGGAACACCGGGGAGCTGTTTTTT. The encoded protein is CATSRGGGNTGELFF.

The rearrangement links TRBV7-2 to TRBJ1-1, with D maybe TRBD1 (6 bases). The CDR3 runs to 13 residues. Germline V gives CDR1 SGHTA, CDR2 FQGNSA. The ends were cut back, 5 bases at V and 3 bases at J, with 10 bases in the middle. CDR3 DNA: TGTGCCAGCAGCACACAGGGATACACTGAAGCTTTCTTT. Protein product: CASSTQGYTEAFF.

The chain links TRBV19 to TRBJ1-5; 8 positions match TRBD1. This CDR3 region has 15 residues. Germline assignment: CDR1 LNHDA and CDR2 SQIVND (reference sequence). V was pared by 8 bases and J by 9 bases, with 15 bases of the junction left unmatched. As DNA, the CDR3 is TGTGCCAGTGCCAGTCGGACAGGGACCTCGACGCCCCAGCATTTT. Its protein product is CASASRTGTSTPQHF.

The rearrangement links TRBV5-1 to TRBJ2-2; TRBD2 agrees at 7 bases. CDR3 length: 15 amino acids. The V segment lost 4 bases and the J segment 4 bases; nucleotides outside the gene matches: 7. Germline-derived CDR1 and CDR2 are SGHRS and YFSETQ. The CDR3 loop is CASSPTSSITGELFF. CDR3 nucleotides: TGCGCCAGCAGCCCGACTAGCTCGATCACCGGGGAGCTGTTTTTT.

The rearrangement joins TRBV10-3 to TRBJ2-7, with 10 positions matching TRBD2. This CDR3 is built from 14 residues. Germline V CDR1 and CDR2: ENHRY, SYGVKD. V trimming: 6 bases; J trimming: 2 bases; junction bases outside the gene matches: 4. The CDR3 is CAIRESGGAYEQYF. CDR3 DNA sequence: TGTGCCATCAGGGAGAGCGGGGGGGCCTACGAGCAGTACTTC.

The rearrangement uses TRBV4-1 and TRBJ1-5; a weak D match, TRBD1 (5 bases). Trimming pared 0 bases from V and 5 bases from J, leaving 14 bases between. Germline V gene lookup returns CDR1 MGHRA and CDR2 YSYEKL. The CDR3 runs 16 residues. CDR3 coding DNA: TGCGCCAGCAGCCAAGACTTCAGTGCGGGGCATCAGCCCCAGCATTTT. Protein product: CASSQDFSAGHQPQHF.